A selection of T cell receptor beta chains follows, all from one sample in a study of T-cell memory formation after mild COVID-19. TCRdb independently ran MiXCR on the 5' RACE reads; one entry per CDR3 protein. The table includes 350,000 to 500,000 distinct CDR3 sequences, less than 25% detected once. Sample: PBMCs or a T cell subset sorted from them (not recorded which). These receptors were obtained from an adult woman who had mild COVID-19 (a few samples of this study predate the infection). Cell type and time point are not known. The CDR3 runs from the conserved cysteine through the conserved F or W. Fields, in order: V gene, D gene, clone size, J gene, CDR3 protein, CDR3 DNA. D genes are given only for firm matches. Clone size is stated in some rows and not others, as once, few, many or a class when expanded.

V gene: TRBV6-1; D gene: NA; clone size: many; J gene: TRBJ2-5; CDR3 protein: CASSEVWQMRETQYF; CDR3 DNA: TGTGCCAGCAGTGAAGTGTGGCAGATGCGAGAGACCCAGTACTTC
V gene: TRBV10-3; D gene: NA; clone size: NA; J gene: TRBJ1-2; CDR3 protein: CAISESASSTYGYTF; CDR3 DNA: TGTGCCATCAGTGAGTCGGCGAGTTCTACGTATGGCTACACCTTC
V gene: TRBV9; D gene: NA; clone size: few; J gene: TRBJ2-1; CDR3 protein: CASSWGEDNEQFF; CDR3 DNA: TGTGCCAGCAGCTGGGGAGAGGACAATGAGCAGTTCTTC
V gene: TRBV7-9; D gene: TRBD2; clone size: NA; J gene: TRBJ2-5; CDR3 protein: CASSSHPGGQETQYF; CDR3 DNA: TGTGCCAGCAGCTCTCACCCGGGGGGACAAGAGACCCAGTACTTC
V gene: TRBV5-1; D gene: NA; clone size: NA; J gene: TRBJ2-7; CDR3 protein: CASSFTAGFEQYF; CDR3 DNA: TGCGCCAGCAGCTTTACGGCAGGGTTCGAGCAGTACTTC
V gene: TRBV20-1; D gene: TRBD1; clone size: NA; J gene: TRBJ1-1; CDR3 protein: CSAREGGTGNPEAFF; CDR3 DNA: TGCAGTGCTAGAGAAGGCGGGACAGGGAACCCTGAAGCTTTCTTT
V gene: TRBV12-3/TRBV12-4; D gene: NA; clone size: NA; J gene: TRBJ2-1; CDR3 protein: CASSLAGFYEQFF; CDR3 DNA: TGTGCCAGCAGTTTAGCCGGGTTCTATGAGCAGTTCTTC
V gene: TRBV20-1; D gene: NA; clone size: few; J gene: TRBJ1-5; CDR3 protein: CSAREGSNQPQHF; CDR3 DNA: TGCAGTGCTAGAGAGGGCAGTAATCAGCCCCAGCATTTT
V gene: TRBV4-2; D gene: NA; clone size: few; J gene: TRBJ2-7; CDR3 protein: CASSQEPGPTYEQYF; CDR3 DNA: TGTGCCAGCAGCCAAGAACCCGGGCCCACCTACGAGCAGTACTTC
V gene: TRBV4-3; D gene: NA; clone size: few; J gene: TRBJ2-7; CDR3 protein: CASSQEYGFSGTYEQYF; CDR3 DNA: TGCGCCAGCAGCCAAGAGTACGGTTTTAGCGGAACCTACGAGCAGTACTTC
V gene: TRBV3-1; D gene: NA; clone size: NA; J gene: TRBJ1-1; CDR3 protein: CASSQGTVGFF; CDR3 DNA: TGTGCCAGCAGCCAAGGGACCGTGGGATTCTTT
V gene: TRBV7-2; D gene: TRBD1; clone size: few; J gene: TRBJ2-1; CDR3 protein: CASSPWDRGNEQFF; CDR3 DNA: TGTGCCAGCAGCCCTTGGGACAGGGGCAATGAGCAGTTCTTC
V gene: TRBV5-1; D gene: TRBD1; clone size: few; J gene: TRBJ1-5; CDR3 protein: CASSPGQYSNQPQHF; CDR3 DNA: TGCGCCAGCAGCCCGGGACAGTATAGCAATCAGCCCCAGCATTTT
V gene: TRBV5-4; D gene: NA; clone size: few; J gene: TRBJ2-4; CDR3 protein: CASSPPLAKNIQYF; CDR3 DNA: TGTGCCAGCAGCCCGCCTCTAGCCAAAAACATTCAGTACTTC
V gene: TRBV7-8; D gene: NA; clone size: NA; J gene: TRBJ2-5; CDR3 protein: CASSPTRRGLSQETQYF; CDR3 DNA: TGTGCCAGCAGCCCCACGCGGAGAGGGTTGTCCCAAGAGACCCAGTACTTC
V gene: TRBV7-6; D gene: NA; clone size: few; J gene: TRBJ1-5; CDR3 protein: CASSLMDSRNQPQHF; CDR3 DNA: TGTGCCAGCAGCTTGATGGACAGCCGCAATCAGCCCCAGCATTTT
V gene: TRBV4-1; D gene: NA; clone size: few; J gene: TRBJ2-7; CDR3 protein: CASSQEPGSYEQYF; CDR3 DNA: TGCGCCAGCAGCCAAGAACCCGGCTCCTACGAGCAGTACTTC
V gene: TRBV5-1; D gene: NA; clone size: NA; J gene: TRBJ2-7; CDR3 protein: CASGEGENEQYF; CDR3 DNA: TGCGCCAGCGGTGAGGGGGAGAACGAGCAGTACTTC
V gene: TRBV7-9; D gene: TRBD1; clone size: few; J gene: TRBJ1-2; CDR3 protein: CASSAAGGANYGYTF; CDR3 DNA: TGTGCCAGCAGCGCCGCAGGGGGCGCCAACTATGGCTACACCTTC
V gene: TRBV27; D gene: TRBD1; clone size: few; J gene: TRBJ2-3; CDR3 protein: CASRAGQGSADTQYF; CDR3 DNA: TGTGCCAGCAGGGCGGGACAGGGGTCGGCAGATACGCAGTATTTT
V gene: TRBV9; D gene: NA; clone size: few; J gene: TRBJ2-7; CDR3 protein: CASSGDGPYEQYF; CDR3 DNA: TGTGCCAGCAGCGGGGACGGGCCCTACGAGCAGTACTTC
V gene: TRBV24-1; D gene: TRBD1; clone size: NA; J gene: TRBJ1-1; CDR3 protein: CATSDSRGAGGKAFF; CDR3 DNA: TGTGCCACCAGTGATTCCCGAGGTGCAGGGGGCAAAGCTTTCTTT
V gene: TRBV19; D gene: TRBD1; clone size: NA; J gene: TRBJ1-2; CDR3 protein: CASSRTGEAYGYTF; CDR3 DNA: TGTGCCAGTAGCCGGACAGGAGAAGCTTATGGCTACACCTTC
V gene: TRBV3-1; D gene: NA; clone size: few; J gene: TRBJ2-5; CDR3 protein: CASSQDLVIPETQYF; CDR3 DNA: TGTGCCAGCAGCCAAGATCTCGTAATCCCGGAGACCCAGTACTTC
V gene: TRBV6-5; D gene: NA; clone size: NA; J gene: TRBJ1-2; CDR3 protein: CATSAQYPYGYTF; CDR3 DNA: TGTGCCACCAGCGCCCAGTACCCCTATGGCTACACCTTC
V gene: TRBV9; D gene: NA; clone size: few; J gene: TRBJ1-2; CDR3 protein: CASSPPWGQIIYGYTF; CDR3 DNA: TGTGCCAGCAGCCCCCCATGGGGCCAAATTATCTATGGCTACACCTTC
V gene: TRBV9; D gene: TRBD1; clone size: few; J gene: TRBJ1-1; CDR3 protein: CASSAGDRGAEAFF; CDR3 DNA: TGTGCCAGCAGCGCCGGGGACAGGGGGGCTGAAGCTTTCTTT
V gene: TRBV29-1; D gene: TRBD1; clone size: NA; J gene: TRBJ2-2; CDR3 protein: CSVRTGGGTGELFF; CDR3 DNA: TGCAGCGTGAGGACAGGGGGCGGAACCGGGGAGCTGTTTTTT
V gene: TRBV12-3/TRBV12-4; D gene: NA; clone size: NA; J gene: TRBJ1-6; CDR3 protein: CASSFRVADSPLHF; CDR3 DNA: TGTGCCAGCAGTTTCAGGGTAGCCGATTCACCCCTCCACTTT
V gene: TRBV5-5; D gene: NA; clone size: NA; J gene: TRBJ2-3; CDR3 protein: CASSSNGDTQYF; CDR3 DNA: TGTGCCAGCAGCAGCAACGGGGATACGCAGTATTTT
V gene: TRBV5-6; D gene: TRBD2; clone size: NA; J gene: TRBJ2-5; CDR3 protein: CASSFFPGLAVLETQYF; CDR3 DNA: TGTGCCAGCAGCTTTTTTCCGGGGCTAGCGGTTTTGGAGACCCAGTACTTC
V gene: TRBV9; D gene: NA; clone size: once; J gene: TRBJ2-2; CDR3 protein: CASSVGTRELFF; CDR3 DNA: TGTGCCAGCAGCGTGGGGACACGGGAGCTGTTTTTT
V gene: TRBV7-8; D gene: TRBD2; clone size: NA; J gene: TRBJ2-3; CDR3 protein: CASSGWEREPTDTQYF; CDR3 DNA: TGTGCCAGCAGCGGCTGGGAGCGGGAGCCTACAGATACGCAGTATTTT
V gene: TRBV27; D gene: TRBD2; clone size: NA; J gene: TRBJ2-1; CDR3 protein: CATSTGTSYNEQFF; CDR3 DNA: TGTGCCACCTCCACCGGGACTAGCTATAATGAGCAGTTCTTC
V gene: TRBV6-5; D gene: NA; clone size: NA; J gene: TRBJ2-5; CDR3 protein: CASGLNTGNQETQYF; CDR3 DNA: TGTGCCAGCGGGTTAAATACTGGTAACCAAGAGACCCAGTACTTC
V gene: TRBV20-1; D gene: NA; clone size: NA; J gene: TRBJ2-2; CDR3 protein: CSASPDLAANTGELFF; CDR3 DNA: TGCAGTGCTAGTCCTGACTTGGCGGCGAACACCGGGGAGCTGTTTTTT
V gene: TRBV12-3/TRBV12-4; D gene: TRBD2; clone size: NA; J gene: TRBJ2-3; CDR3 protein: CASSRRGDSVPYTDTQYF; CDR3 DNA: TGTGCCAGCAGCCGGCGGGGGGATAGCGTTCCCTACACAGATACGCAGTATTTT
V gene: TRBV7-9; D gene: NA; clone size: many; J gene: TRBJ1-2; CDR3 protein: CASSSIRETNGYTF; CDR3 DNA: TGTGCCAGCAGCTCCATCAGGGAAACGAATGGCTACACCTTC
V gene: TRBV7-3; D gene: TRBD2; clone size: few; J gene: TRBJ2-2; CDR3 protein: CASSLASGRNTGELFF; CDR3 DNA: TGTGCCAGCAGCTTGGCTAGCGGGAGGAACACCGGGGAGCTGTTTTTT
V gene: TRBV10-2; D gene: NA; clone size: NA; J gene: TRBJ2-1; CDR3 protein: CASSRTLYNEQFF; CDR3 DNA: TGCGCCAGCAGCCGGACTCTCTACAATGAGCAGTTCTTC
V gene: TRBV20-1; D gene: NA; clone size: NA; J gene: TRBJ2-7; CDR3 protein: CSAQRGADYEQYF; CDR3 DNA: TGCAGTGCCCAGAGGGGGGCAGACTACGAGCAGTACTTC
V gene: TRBV12-3/TRBV12-4; D gene: TRBD2; clone size: few; J gene: TRBJ2-3; CDR3 protein: CASSFGVPGLGATDTQYF; CDR3 DNA: TGTGCCAGCAGTTTCGGGGTCCCCGGACTAGGCGCCACGGATACGCAGTATTTT
V gene: TRBV5-1; D gene: NA; clone size: NA; J gene: TRBJ1-2; CDR3 protein: CASSINPGHPNGYTF; CDR3 DNA: TGCGCCAGCAGCATAAATCCGGGACACCCCAATGGCTACACCTTC
V gene: TRBV11-2; D gene: NA; clone size: many; J gene: TRBJ2-1; CDR3 protein: CASSLENFHEQFF; CDR3 DNA: TGTGCCAGCAGCTTAGAGAACTTCCATGAGCAGTTCTTC
V gene: TRBV7-8; D gene: TRBD1; clone size: NA; J gene: TRBJ2-5; CDR3 protein: CASSSSRTGGETQYF; CDR3 DNA: TGTGCCAGCAGCTCCTCAAGGACAGGGGGAGAGACCCAGTACTTC
V gene: TRBV20-1; D gene: TRBD1; clone size: NA; J gene: TRBJ1-4; CDR3 protein: CSARELQGASSEKLFF; CDR3 DNA: TGCAGTGCTAGAGAATTACAGGGGGCGTCAAGTGAAAAACTGTTTTTT
V gene: TRBV20-1; D gene: NA; clone size: NA; J gene: TRBJ2-1; CDR3 protein: CSALYDKYNEQFF; CDR3 DNA: TGCAGTGCTCTATATGACAAATACAATGAGCAGTTCTTC
V gene: TRBV5-5; D gene: TRBD2; clone size: few; J gene: TRBJ2-3; CDR3 protein: CASSTGLAGRTDTQYF; CDR3 DNA: TGTGCCAGCAGCACGGGACTAGCGGGACGTACAGATACGCAGTATTTT
V gene: TRBV20-1; D gene: NA; clone size: NA; J gene: TRBJ2-5; CDR3 protein: CSARPKLGGGQETQYF; CDR3 DNA: TGCAGTGCTAGACCTAAGTTAGGAGGGGGCCAAGAGACCCAGTACTTC
V gene: TRBV7-9; D gene: NA; clone size: few; J gene: TRBJ2-1; CDR3 protein: CASSLGEWQYNEQFF; CDR3 DNA: TGTGCCAGCAGCTTAGGAGAGTGGCAGTACAATGAGCAGTTCTTC
V gene: TRBV7-2; D gene: TRBD2; clone size: many; J gene: TRBJ2-7; CDR3 protein: CASTPSGGTYEQYF; CDR3 DNA: TGTGCCAGCACCCCTAGCGGAGGTACCTACGAGCAGTACTTC
V gene: TRBV2; D gene: TRBD1; clone size: NA; J gene: TRBJ1-5; CDR3 protein: CASSGQGARQPQHF; CDR3 DNA: TGTGCCAGCAGTGGACAGGGGGCGCGTCAGCCCCAGCATTTT
V gene: TRBV6-2/TRBV6-3; D gene: TRBD2; clone size: few; J gene: TRBJ2-1; CDR3 protein: CASSYGLAGYNEQFF; CDR3 DNA: TGTGCCAGCAGTTACGGACTAGCGGGTTACAATGAGCAGTTCTTC
V gene: TRBV13; D gene: TRBD2; clone size: NA; J gene: TRBJ2-1; CDR3 protein: CASSLGGYSSYNEQFF; CDR3 DNA: TGTGCCAGCAGCTTGGGGGGGTACAGCTCCTACAATGAGCAGTTCTTC